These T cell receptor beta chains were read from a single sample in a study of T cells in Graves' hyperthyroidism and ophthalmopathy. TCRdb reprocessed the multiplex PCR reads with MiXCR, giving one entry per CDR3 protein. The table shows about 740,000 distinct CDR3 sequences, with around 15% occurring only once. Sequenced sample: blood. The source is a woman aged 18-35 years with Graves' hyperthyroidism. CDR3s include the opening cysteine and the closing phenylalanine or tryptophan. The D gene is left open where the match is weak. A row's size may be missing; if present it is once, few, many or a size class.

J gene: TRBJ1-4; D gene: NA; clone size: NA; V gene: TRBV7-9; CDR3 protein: CASSRGPATNERLFF; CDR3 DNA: TGTGCCAGCAGCCGGGGACCCGCAACTAATGAAAGACTGTTTTTT
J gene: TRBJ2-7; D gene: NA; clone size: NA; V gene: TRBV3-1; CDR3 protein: CASSQRIGTSYYEQYF; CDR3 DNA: TGTGCCAGCAGCCAAAGAATTGGGACTTCCTACTACGAGCAGTACTTC
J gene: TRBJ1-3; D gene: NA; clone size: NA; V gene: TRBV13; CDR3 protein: CASSYSGAGSGNTIYF; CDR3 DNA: TGTGCCAGCAGCTACTCCGGGGCGGGCTCTGGAAACACCATATATTTT
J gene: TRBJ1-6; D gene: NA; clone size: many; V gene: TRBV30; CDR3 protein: CAWSGVVGSPLHF; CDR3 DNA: TGTGCCTGGAGTGGGGTTGTAGGTTCACCCCTCCACTTT
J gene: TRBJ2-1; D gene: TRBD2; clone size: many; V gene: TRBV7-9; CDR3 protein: CASSYGTSGRNEQFF; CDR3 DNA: TGTGCCAGCAGCTACGGGACTAGCGGGAGGAATGAGCAGTTCTTC
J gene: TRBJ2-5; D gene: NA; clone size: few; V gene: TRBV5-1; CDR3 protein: CASSFEHNQETQYF; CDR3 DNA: TGCGCCAGCAGCTTCGAGCACAACCAAGAGACCCAGTACTTC
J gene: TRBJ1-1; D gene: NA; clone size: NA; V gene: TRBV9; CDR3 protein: CASRISMGPKNTEAFF; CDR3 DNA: TGTGCCAGCAGAATAAGTATGGGACCAAAGAACACTGAAGCTTTCTTT
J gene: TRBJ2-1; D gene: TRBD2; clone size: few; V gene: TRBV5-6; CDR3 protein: CASSLRTSGRKAHNEQFF; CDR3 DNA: TGTGCCAGCAGCTTACGGACTAGCGGGAGGAAGGCCCACAATGAGCAGTTCTTC
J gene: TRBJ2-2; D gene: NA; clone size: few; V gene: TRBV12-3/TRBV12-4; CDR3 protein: CASSFRRDYTGELFF; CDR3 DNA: TGTGCCAGCAGTTTCCGGCGGGACTACACCGGGGAGCTGTTTTTT
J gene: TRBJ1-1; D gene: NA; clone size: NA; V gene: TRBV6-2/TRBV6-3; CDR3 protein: CASSYLDRSEAFF; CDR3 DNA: TGTGCCAGCAGTTACCTGGACCGTAGTGAAGCTTTCTTT
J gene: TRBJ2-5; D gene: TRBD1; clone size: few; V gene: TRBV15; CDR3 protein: CATSIHRGETQYF; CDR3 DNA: TGTGCCACCAGCATCCACAGGGGGGAGACCCAGTACTTC
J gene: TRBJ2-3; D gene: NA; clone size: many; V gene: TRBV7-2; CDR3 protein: CASSLVSADTQYF; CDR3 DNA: TGTGCCAGCAGCTTAGTTTCGGCAGATACGCAGTATTTT
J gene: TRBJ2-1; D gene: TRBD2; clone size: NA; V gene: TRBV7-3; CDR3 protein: CASSIIGGSGSSYNEQFF; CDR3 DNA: TGTGCCAGCAGTATAATCGGCGGGAGCGGAAGCTCCTACAATGAGCAGTTCTTC
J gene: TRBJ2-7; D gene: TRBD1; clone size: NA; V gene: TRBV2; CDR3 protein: CASSEAPGGRYEQYF; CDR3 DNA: TGTGCCAGCAGTGAAGCCCCAGGGGGTCGCTACGAGCAGTACTTC
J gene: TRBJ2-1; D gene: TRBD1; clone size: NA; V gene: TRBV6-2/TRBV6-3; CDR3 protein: CASSGQGRYNEQFF; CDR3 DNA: TGTGCCAGCAGCGGACAGGGGAGATACAATGAGCAGTTCTTC
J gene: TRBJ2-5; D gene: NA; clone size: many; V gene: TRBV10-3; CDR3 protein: CAPRSGTPIVGTQYF; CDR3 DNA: TGTGCCCCCCGATCCGGGACTCCGATTGTAGGGACCCAGTACTTC
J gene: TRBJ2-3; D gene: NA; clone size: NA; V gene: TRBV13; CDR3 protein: CASSLRGQAGGSDTQYF; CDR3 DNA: TGTGCCAGCAGCTTACGGGGACAGGCGGGGGGTTCGGATACGCAGTATTTT
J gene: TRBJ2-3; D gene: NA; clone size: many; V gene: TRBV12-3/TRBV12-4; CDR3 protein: CASSGGVVTDTQYF; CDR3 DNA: TGTGCCAGTTCTGGGGGAGTAGTAACAGATACGCAGTATTTT
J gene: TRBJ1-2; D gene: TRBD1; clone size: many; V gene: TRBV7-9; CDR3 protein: CASSLTGVDYGYTF; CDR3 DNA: TGTGCCAGCAGCTTAACAGGGGTGGACTATGGCTACACCTTC
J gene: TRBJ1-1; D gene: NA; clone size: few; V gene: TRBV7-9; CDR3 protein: CASSLGDDPPEAFF; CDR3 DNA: TGTGCCAGCAGCTTAGGTGACGATCCTCCTGAAGCTTTCTTT
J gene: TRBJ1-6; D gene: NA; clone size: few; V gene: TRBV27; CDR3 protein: CASSFGGDNSPLHF; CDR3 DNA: TGTGCCAGCAGTTTCGGGGGAGATAATTCACCCCTCCACTTT
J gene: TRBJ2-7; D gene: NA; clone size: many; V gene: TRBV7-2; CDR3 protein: CASSSGVSRPTYEQYF; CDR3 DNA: TGTGCCAGCAGCTCCGGGGTCTCTAGACCCACCTACGAGCAGTACTTC
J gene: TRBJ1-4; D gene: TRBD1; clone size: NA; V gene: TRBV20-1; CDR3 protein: CSARKQGAIEKLFF; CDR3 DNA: TGCAGTGCTAGGAAACAGGGGGCTATCGAAAAACTGTTTTTT
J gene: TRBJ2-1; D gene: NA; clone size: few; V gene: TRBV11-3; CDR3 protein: CATQTGWGSGYNEQFF; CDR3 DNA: TGTGCCACGCAGACCGGATGGGGTAGCGGATACAATGAGCAGTTCTTC
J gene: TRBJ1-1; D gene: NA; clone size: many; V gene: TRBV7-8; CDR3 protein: CASSPGQILTEAFF; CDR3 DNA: TGTGCCAGCAGCCCCGGACAGATACTTACTGAAGCTTTCTTT
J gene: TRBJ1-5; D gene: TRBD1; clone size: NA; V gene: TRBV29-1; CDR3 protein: CSVVGGSGNQPQHF; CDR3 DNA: TGCAGCGTTGTAGGGGGCTCGGGCAATCAGCCCCAGCATTTT
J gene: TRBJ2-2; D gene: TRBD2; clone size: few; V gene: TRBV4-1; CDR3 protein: CASRATSGRAGELFF; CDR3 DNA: TGCGCCAGCAGAGCGACTAGCGGGAGAGCCGGGGAGCTGTTTTTT
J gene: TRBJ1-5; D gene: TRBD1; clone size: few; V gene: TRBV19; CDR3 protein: CASSNTGGSNQPQHF; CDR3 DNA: TGTGCCAGTAGTAACACAGGGGGCTCTAATCAGCCCCAGCATTTT
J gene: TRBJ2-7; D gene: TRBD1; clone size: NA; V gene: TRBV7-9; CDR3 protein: CASSLVRGQGDYEQYF; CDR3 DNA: TGTGCCAGCAGCTTAGTCCGGGGACAGGGGGACTACGAGCAGTACTTC
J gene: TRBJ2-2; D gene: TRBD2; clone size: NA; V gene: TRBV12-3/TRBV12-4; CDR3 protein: CASSPWRLAGPDLNTGELFF; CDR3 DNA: TGTGCCAGCAGCCCCTGGCGGCTAGCGGGACCCGACCTGAACACCGGGGAGCTGTTTTTT
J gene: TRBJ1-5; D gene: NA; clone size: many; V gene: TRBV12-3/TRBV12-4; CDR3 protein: CASSLSGGVPNQPQHF; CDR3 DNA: TGTGCCAGCAGTTTATCGGGTGGAGTACCCAATCAGCCCCAGCATTTT
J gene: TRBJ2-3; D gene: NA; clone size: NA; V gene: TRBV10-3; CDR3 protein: CAISEVGGGSTDTQYF; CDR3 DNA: TGTGCCATCAGTGAGGTTGGAGGCGGTTCCACAGATACGCAGTATTTT
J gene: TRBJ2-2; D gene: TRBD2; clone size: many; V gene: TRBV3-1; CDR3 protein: CASTPLLAGGPNTGELFF; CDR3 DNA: TGTGCCAGCACCCCCTTACTAGCGGGAGGGCCTAACACCGGGGAGCTGTTTTTT
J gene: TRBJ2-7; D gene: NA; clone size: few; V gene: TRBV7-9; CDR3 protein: CASSHVGGQYF; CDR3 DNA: TGTGCCAGCAGCCACGTAGGCGGGCAGTACTTC
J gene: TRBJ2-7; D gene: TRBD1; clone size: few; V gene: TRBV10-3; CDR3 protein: CAISGGQAEQYF; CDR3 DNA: TGTGCCATCAGTGGGGGACAGGCCGAGCAGTACTTC
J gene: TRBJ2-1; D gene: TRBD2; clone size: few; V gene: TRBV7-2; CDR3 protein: CASSLERLAGADEQFF; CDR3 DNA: TGTGCCAGCAGCTTAGAACGACTAGCGGGAGCGGATGAGCAGTTCTTC
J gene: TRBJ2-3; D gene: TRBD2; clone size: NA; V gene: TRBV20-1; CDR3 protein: CSASPLAGWVDTQYF; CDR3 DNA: TGCAGTGCTTCCCCCCTAGCGGGATGGGTAGATACGCAGTATTTT
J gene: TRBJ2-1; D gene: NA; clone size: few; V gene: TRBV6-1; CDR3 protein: CASSEDPAREVQFF; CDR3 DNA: TGTGCCAGCAGTGAAGACCCGGCCAGGGAGGTGCAGTTCTTC